The source of this T cell receptor beta chain is a study of T cell responses to AZD1222 COVID-19 vaccine. Germline V lookup: CDR1 PRHDT, CDR2 FYEKMQ (reference sequence). The CDR3 consists of 13 residues. Trimming took 0 bases from V and 6 from J, leaving 8 bases between them. Profiled with immunoSEQ multiplex PCR; TCRdb holds only in-frame clones, not every one. The sample shows 150,000 to 200,000 clones, 87% of them seen only once. On this clone: Antigen: not known.

General study points: Females made up more of the donors, who were largely white British, and clonal diversity may have come out too low.

The J gene is TRBJ1-2, the V gene TRBV13; maybe TRBD1 (6 bases). The material sequenced was peripheral blood, taken on day 0 of MenACWY control vaccination. The source is an adult in good health. The CDR3 DNA reads TGTGCCAGCAGCTTAGGTGAGGGGGATGGCTACACCTTC. This translates into CASSLGEGDGYTF.